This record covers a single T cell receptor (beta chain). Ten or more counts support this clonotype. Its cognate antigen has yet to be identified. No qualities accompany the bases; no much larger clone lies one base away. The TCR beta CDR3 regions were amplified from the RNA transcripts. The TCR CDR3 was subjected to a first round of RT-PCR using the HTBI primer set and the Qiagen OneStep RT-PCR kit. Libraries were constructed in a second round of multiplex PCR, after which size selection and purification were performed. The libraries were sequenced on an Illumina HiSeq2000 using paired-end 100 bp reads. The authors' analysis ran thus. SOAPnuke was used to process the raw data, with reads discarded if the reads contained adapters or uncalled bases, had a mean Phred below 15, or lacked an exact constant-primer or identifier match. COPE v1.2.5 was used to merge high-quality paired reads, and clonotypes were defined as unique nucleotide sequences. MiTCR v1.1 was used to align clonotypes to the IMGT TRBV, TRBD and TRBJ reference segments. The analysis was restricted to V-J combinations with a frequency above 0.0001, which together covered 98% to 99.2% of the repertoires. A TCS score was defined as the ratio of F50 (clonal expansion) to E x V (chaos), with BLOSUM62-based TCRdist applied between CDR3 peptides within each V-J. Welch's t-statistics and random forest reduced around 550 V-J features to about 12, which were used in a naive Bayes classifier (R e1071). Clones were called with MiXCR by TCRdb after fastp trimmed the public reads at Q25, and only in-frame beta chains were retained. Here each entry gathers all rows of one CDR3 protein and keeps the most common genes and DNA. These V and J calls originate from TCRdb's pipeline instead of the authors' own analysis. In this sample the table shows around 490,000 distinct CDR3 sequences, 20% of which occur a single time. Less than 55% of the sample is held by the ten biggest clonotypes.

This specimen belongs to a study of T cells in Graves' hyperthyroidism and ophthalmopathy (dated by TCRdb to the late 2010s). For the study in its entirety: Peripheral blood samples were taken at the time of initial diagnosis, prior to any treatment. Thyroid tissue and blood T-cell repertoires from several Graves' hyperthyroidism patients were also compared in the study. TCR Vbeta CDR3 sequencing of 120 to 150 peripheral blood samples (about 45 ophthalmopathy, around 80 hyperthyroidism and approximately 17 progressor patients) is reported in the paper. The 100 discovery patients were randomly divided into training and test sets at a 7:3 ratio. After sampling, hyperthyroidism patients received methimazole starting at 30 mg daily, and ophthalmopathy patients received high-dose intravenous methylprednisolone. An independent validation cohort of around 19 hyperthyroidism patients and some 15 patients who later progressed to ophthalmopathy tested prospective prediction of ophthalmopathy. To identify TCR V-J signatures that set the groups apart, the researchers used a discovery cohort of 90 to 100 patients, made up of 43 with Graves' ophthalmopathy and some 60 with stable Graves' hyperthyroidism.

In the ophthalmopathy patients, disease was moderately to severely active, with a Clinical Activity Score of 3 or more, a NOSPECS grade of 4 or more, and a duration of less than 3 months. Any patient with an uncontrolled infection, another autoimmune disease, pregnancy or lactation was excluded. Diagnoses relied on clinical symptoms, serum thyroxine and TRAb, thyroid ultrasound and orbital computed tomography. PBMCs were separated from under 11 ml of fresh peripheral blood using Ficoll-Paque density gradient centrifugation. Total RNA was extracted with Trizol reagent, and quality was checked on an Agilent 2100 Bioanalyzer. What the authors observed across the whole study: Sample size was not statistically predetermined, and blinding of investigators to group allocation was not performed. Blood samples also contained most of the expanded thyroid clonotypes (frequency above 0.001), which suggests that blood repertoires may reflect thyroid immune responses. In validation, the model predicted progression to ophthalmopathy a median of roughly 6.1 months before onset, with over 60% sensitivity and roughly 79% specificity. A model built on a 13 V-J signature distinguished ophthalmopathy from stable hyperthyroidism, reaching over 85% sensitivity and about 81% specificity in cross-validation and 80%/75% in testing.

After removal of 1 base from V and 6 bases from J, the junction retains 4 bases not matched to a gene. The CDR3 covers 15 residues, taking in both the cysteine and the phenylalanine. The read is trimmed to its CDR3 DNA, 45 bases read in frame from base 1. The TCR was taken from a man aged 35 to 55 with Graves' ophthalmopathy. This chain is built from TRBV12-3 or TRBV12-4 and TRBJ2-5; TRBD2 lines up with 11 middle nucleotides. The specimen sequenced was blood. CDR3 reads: CASSLGSGGDKTQYF. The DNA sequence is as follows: TGTGCCAGCAGTTTAGGTAGCGGGGGGGATAAGACCCAGTACTTC.